These T cell receptor beta chains were read from a single sample in a study of cytomegalovirus exposure and HLA in healthy donors. Produced via immunoSEQ multiplex PCR; TCRdb's table is partial and in-frame only. This sample carries about 140,000 clones, around 81% of them seen once, and the ten largest clones take roughly 2.8%. The specimen was PBMCs. All receptors derive from a male donor in good health and CMV-seronegative. CDR3s include the opening cysteine and the closing phenylalanine or tryptophan. The D gene is left open where the match is weak. Clone sizes are given selectively: once, few, many, or a class where the clone is expanded.

D gene	V gene	J gene	clone size	CDR3 DNA	CDR3 protein
-	TRBV5-8	TRBJ1-2	-	TGTGCCAGCCGGGATGGCTACACCTTC	CASRDGYTF
TRBD1	TRBV19	TRBJ2-7	few	TGTGCCAGTAGTATGGGACAGGTAAACTACGAGCAGTACTTC	CASSMGQVNYEQYF
TRBD2	TRBV2	TRBJ2-7	-	TGTGCCAGCAGTGATGTAGCGGGAGGGCGCTCCTACGAGCAGTACTTC	CASSDVAGGRSYEQYF
-	TRBV9	TRBJ2-3	-	TGTGCCAGCAGCACCCGCGGGGGCTTGGTGTATTTT	CASSTRGGLVYF
TRBD1	TRBV7-2	TRBJ1-5	-	TGTGCCAGCAGCCCTGGACAGGCACGCAATCAGCCCCAGCATTTT	CASSPGQARNQPQHF
-	TRBV5-1	TRBJ1-1	few	TGCGCCAGCAGCTTGGGGGGGGTCTCGAACACTGAAGCTTTCTTT	CASSLGGVSNTEAFF
-	TRBV28	TRBJ1-1	-	TGTGCCAGCAGCCTAGGCGGGGCAAGGGCTTTCTTT	CASSLGGARAFF
TRBD1	TRBV5-4	TRBJ2-7	-	TGTGCCAGCAGCTTGGGACAGGGAAATACGTACGAGCAGTACTTC	CASSLGQGNTYEQYF
TRBD2	TRBV30	TRBJ2-3	-	TGTGCCTGGGGTAGCGGGAGTAGCGCAGATACGCAGTATTTT	CAWGSGSSADTQYF
-	TRBV27	TRBJ1-2	-	TGTGCCAGCAGTTATAACGCCGCAGGGAACTATGGCTACACCTTC	CASSYNAAGNYGYTF
TRBD2	TRBV4-3	TRBJ2-7	once	TGCGCCAGCAGTGGGCGTTTAGAGAGGGGAGGGTACGAGCAGTACTTC	CASSGRLERGGYEQYF
-	TRBV27	TRBJ2-3	-	TGTGCCAGCAGCCAGGGAGGACAGGTCGTGGTGGGTACGCAGTATTTT	CASSQGGQVVVGTQYF
-	TRBV30	TRBJ2-6	once	TGTGCCTGGAGTGTAGGTCTGGGACTCCCGTTGTGGGGGGCCAACGTCCTGACTTTC	CAWSVGLGLPLWGANVLTF
-	TRBV5-4	TRBJ1-6	-	TGTGCCAGCAGCTCGACAGGACTCGTCTCACCCCTCCACTTT	CASSSTGLVSPLHF
TRBD2	TRBV18	TRBJ2-1	few	TGTGCCAGCTCACCACTAACTAGCGGGCGATACAATGAGCAGTTCTTC	CASSPLTSGRYNEQFF
TRBD1	TRBV2	TRBJ2-7	few	TGTGCCAGCGAGGGACAGGGTGGGAACGAGCAGTACTTC	CASEGQGGNEQYF
TRBD1	TRBV4-1	TRBJ1-6	-	TGCGCCAGCAGCCAAGAACGATTCGACAGGGCCCCTAATTCACCCCTCCACTTT	CASSQERFDRAPNSPLHF
TRBD1	TRBV19	TRBJ1-1	-	TGTGCCAGTAGTAGATACAGGGGAAAGGACACTGAAGCTTTCTTT	CASSRYRGKDTEAFF
-	TRBV10-3	TRBJ1-1	once	TGTGCCATCAGCGGACACGAGAACACTGAAGCTTTCTTT	CAISGHENTEAFF
-	TRBV29-1	TRBJ2-7	-	TGCAGCGTTGTTCCGGACAGTTTTCTCTACGAGCAGTACTTC	CSVVPDSFLYEQYF
TRBD1	TRBV9	TRBJ1-1	-	TGTGCCAGCAGCGCGACAGGGGCAAACACTGAAGCTTTCTTT	CASSATGANTEAFF
TRBD1	TRBV29-1	TRBJ1-2	once	TGCAGCGTTGATTGGGACAGATCCTATGGCTACACCTTC	CSVDWDRSYGYTF
TRBD1	TRBV19	TRBJ2-7	-	TGTGCCAGTAGTGTCAACAGGGGCTCCTACGAGCAGTACTTC	CASSVNRGSYEQYF
-	TRBV14	TRBJ2-1	-	TGTGCCAGCAGCCAAGCGTCGGAGTCCTACAATGAGCAGTTCTTC	CASSQASESYNEQFF
TRBD1	TRBV5-1	TRBJ2-3	-	TGCGCCAGCAGCTTGGGACAGGGGGCAGCAGATACGCAGTATTTT	CASSLGQGAADTQYF
-	TRBV30	TRBJ2-7	-	TGTGCCTGGGGGGGCCTCTCCTACGAGCAGTACTTC	CAWGGLSYEQYF
-	TRBV4-1	TRBJ1-5	-	TGCGCCTGCAGCCAAGAAAATCCGCCTACGAGTCAGCCCCAGCATTTT	CACSQENPPTSQPQHF
TRBD1	TRBV10-3	TRBJ1-1	-	TGTGCCATTCGACAGGGGCACACTGAAGCTTTCTTT	CAIRQGHTEAFF
TRBD1	TRBV5-8	TRBJ1-2	-	TGTGCCAGCAGAGAAGACAGGGACGTCTATGGCTACACCTTC	CASREDRDVYGYTF
TRBD2	TRBV5-1	TRBJ2-1	-	TGCGCCAGCAGCTTGTCGGCGGGAGGGTTTTTAGAGCAGTTCTTC	CASSLSAGGFLEQFF
TRBD1	TRBV5-4	TRBJ2-7	-	TGTGCCAGCAGCGCCTGGACAGGGGGCTACGAGCAGTACTTC	CASSAWTGGYEQYF
TRBD1	TRBV27	TRBJ1-3	-	TGTGCCAGCAGTCCGGGGACAGGGGGCGCGGATGGAAACACCATATATTTT	CASSPGTGGADGNTIYF
-	TRBV25-1	TRBJ2-7	-	TGTGCCAGCAAAGTGGTGGGGGCGGCGGGCGAGCAGTACTTC	CASKVVGAAGEQYF
TRBD1	TRBV6-5	TRBJ1-4	few	TGTGCCAGCAGTTACTGGAAAGAGGGACAGAAACTGTTTTTT	CASSYWKEGQKLFF
-	TRBV5-4	TRBJ1-1	-	TGTGCCAGCAGCCCCCGGGGGGGGATAATGAACACTGAAGCTTTCTTT	CASSPRGGIMNTEAFF
-	TRBV6-1	TRBJ2-5	-	TGTGCCAGCAGTGAGGCAAGGGGGGGCCAGTACCAAGAGACCCAGTACTTC	CASSEARGGQYQETQYF
-	TRBV30	TRBJ1-4	-	TGTGCCTGGAGTAGGAGGGGCCGGGAAGAAAAACTGTTTTTT	CAWSRRGREEKLFF
-	TRBV4-2	TRBJ2-2	-	TGTGCCCGCAGCCAAGAGAGGGGGATGAGCACCGGGGAGCTGTTTTTT	CARSQERGMSTGELFF
-	TRBV7-9	TRBJ2-7	-	TGTGCCAGCAGCTTCGGTCAGGGGTTTCAGTACTTC	CASSFGQGFQYF
TRBD1	TRBV5-1	TRBJ1-4	few	TGCGCCAGCAGCTTAGGGGACAGGGACAATGAAAAACTGTTTTTT	CASSLGDRDNEKLFF
TRBD1	TRBV6-5	TRBJ1-2	-	TGTGCCAGCAGTTACTCGGGACAGAATGGCTACACCTTC	CASSYSGQNGYTF
-	TRBV25-1	TRBJ1-6	-	TGTGCCAGCAGTGCTGGGGGCAATTCACCCCTCCACTTT	CASSAGGNSPLHF
TRBD1	TRBV2	TRBJ1-2	-	TGTGCCAGCAGAGACAGGGAGTTTAGTCCTTATGGCTACACCTTC	CASRDREFSPYGYTF
TRBD1	TRBV6-6	TRBJ1-5	few	TGTGCCAGCAGTTCACCCGGGACAGGGGCGAATCAGCCCCAGCATTTT	CASSSPGTGANQPQHF
-	TRBV27	TRBJ1-2	-	TGTGCCAGCAGTTTAAGCAGGGCTAACGGCTACACCTTC	CASSLSRANGYTF
-	TRBV9	TRBJ2-3	-	TGTGCCAGCAGCGTAGGAGCGACTAGCACAGATACGCAGTATTTT	CASSVGATSTDTQYF
-	TRBV6-5	TRBJ1-2	-	TGTGCCAGCAGAAAGACAGGTGGCTACACCTTC	CASRKTGGYTF
-	TRBV19	TRBJ2-1	-	TGTGCCAGTAGTTTAATGACACTAGCTGCCAATGAGCAGTTCTTC	CASSLMTLAANEQFF
TRBD1	TRBV10-3	TRBJ1-1	few	TGTGCCATCAGTGGGCCCGGACAGGGGATGACTGAAGCTTTCTTT	CAISGPGQGMTEAFF
-	TRBV14	TRBJ1-2	-	TGTGCCAGCAGCATCCGCAGGGATCTTGGGGGCTACACCTTC	CASSIRRDLGGYTF
-	TRBV28	TRBJ2-5	-	TGTGCCAGCAGTCAGACAGGTCCCAAAGAGACCCAGTACTTC	CASSQTGPKETQYF
TRBD2	TRBV4-2	TRBJ2-3	few	TGTGCCAGCAGTCCTAGCGGGGGGGAGAGGACAGATACGCAGTATTTT	CASSPSGGERTDTQYF
-	TRBV6-6	TRBJ1-2	-	TGTGCCAGCAGTCAAACCCACGAGGCAAACTATGGCTACACCTTC	CASSQTHEANYGYTF
TRBD2	TRBV7-7	TRBJ2-1	-	TGTGCTAGCAGTTTCGCACCCCCGGGACTAGCGGGAGCTGGGGAGCAGTTCTTC	CASSFAPPGLAGAGEQFF
-	TRBV7-2	TRBJ2-2	-	TGTGCCAGCAGCTTACTAGCCGGGGAGCTGTTTTTT	CASSLLAGELFF
TRBD1	TRBV19	TRBJ1-5	-	TGTGCCAGTAGTCTCCAACAGGGGGCAGGCAATCAGCCCCAGCATTTT	CASSLQQGAGNQPQHF
-	TRBV10-2	TRBJ1-2	few	TGCGCCAGCAGTGAACCAGGGTATGGCTACACCTTC	CASSEPGYGYTF
TRBD2	TRBV9	TRBJ2-1	-	TGTGCCAGCAGCAGAAGCGGGAGACCCTACAATGAGCAGTTCTTC	CASSRSGRPYNEQFF
-	TRBV10-2	TRBJ1-2	-	TGCGCCAGCAGCGAGCCCTTGGAGGGGCTTAACTATGGCTACACCTTC	CASSEPLEGLNYGYTF
TRBD1	TRBV5-6	TRBJ2-2	-	TGTGCCAGCAGCTTACCGGGACAGGGATTGGGAAACACCGGGGAGCTGTTTTTT	CASSLPGQGLGNTGELFF